Below are 20 T cell receptor beta chains sequenced from a single sample in a study of spatial heterogeneity in lung cancer. The study, taken as a whole, reports: Tumor mutation counts were tracked by expanded intratumoral alpha and beta TCR counts.

These receptors are not linked to any known antigen. TCRdb independently ran MiXCR on the 5' RACE reads; one entry per CDR3 protein. The table has about 9,800 distinct CDR3 sequences, approximately 50% seen once. Specified time point: sample taken at primary tumor resection. The specimen was lung tumor tissue, collected at surgery. These receptors were taken from a female donor with early-stage non-small cell lung cancer.

To note about this clonotype: Because this beta chain is a stray read in a library intended to capture alpha chains, its abundance should not be given much weight. The CDR3, as DNA: TGTGCCAGCAGTTTATACAGGGGGGTAAATCAGCCCCAGCATTTT. As protein: CASSLYRGVNQPQHF. This chain links TRBV27 with TRBJ1-5, with 8 bases that match TRBD1. The V gene's germline CDR1 is MNHEY and CDR2 SMNVEV (reference sequence). The CDR3 has 15 residues. V gave up 1 base and J gave up 4 bases; unmatched junction bases: 3.

Comments on this clonotype: This beta chain turned up in a library designed for alpha chains; as an off-target read, its abundance says little. The chain employs TRBV5-6 and TRBJ1-1, with 7 bases aligning to TRBD1. CDR3 length equals 16 residues. Unmatched junction bases numbered 14, after V lost 5 bases and J lost 4 bases. Looked up from germline, CDR1 is SGHDT and CDR2 is YYEEEE. CDR3 sequence: CASSIQGGASSTEAFF. DNA of the CDR3: TGTGCCAGCAGTATCCAAGGGGGCGCTTCGTCCACTGAAGCTTTCTTT.

Turning to this clonotype: The size of this beta chain means little, since it is a stray read in a library made for alpha chains. The V gene is TRBV4-1, the J gene TRBJ1-6; D gene ambiguous. Per the germline V gene, CDR1 is MGHRA and CDR2 is YSYEKL. This CDR3 is 16 amino acids long. The V and J ends lost 1 base and 0 bases respectively, with 7 bases between them. Here the CDR3 reads CASSQALSSYNSPLHF. The CDR3 DNA reads as TGCGCCAGCAGCCAAGCCTTAAGCTCCTATAATTCACCCCTCCACTTT.

About this clonotype: This beta chain is a stray read from a library made for alpha chains; its abundance is not meaningful. The chain couples TRBV2 to TRBJ2-7; a weak D match, TRBD1 (5 bases). The CDR3 spans 14 residues. CDR1 is SNHLY and CDR2 is FYNNEI in the germline V gene. Between the trimmed V and J ends, which lost 5 bases and 6 bases, there was a span of 17 bases. The CDR3 loop is CASSRQQPLGEQYF. CDR3 DNA sequence: TGTGCCAGCAGTAGACAGCAACCGCTTGGCGAGCAGTACTTC.

This clonotype came up a few times. This beta chain lies outside the target of a library built for alpha chains; its clone size means little. This chain uses TRBV3-1 with TRBJ2-1; D uncertain. The CDR3 is 13 residues long. The V end was cut by 7 bases, the J end by 7 bases, with 14 bases between. Germline-derived CDR1 and CDR2 are LGHDT and YNNKEL (reference sequence). The CDR3 DNA reads TGTGCCAGCACCGCCCCGTCGACGAATGAGCAGTTCTTC. This gives the protein CASTAPSTNEQFF.

Note on this clonotype: Found in a library prepared for alpha chains, this beta chain is an off-target read, and its abundance has little meaning. The V and J genes are TRBV7-9 and TRBJ1-1, with D possibly matching TRBD1 (5 bases). V was clipped by 0 bases and J by 6 bases, with 11 bases between them. The CDR3 is made up of 14 amino acids. Germline V gene data show CDR1 as SEHNR and CDR2 as FQNEAQ (reference sequence). CDR3 sequence reads: CASSLARGRPEAFF. Here the CDR3 DNA reads TGTGCCAGCAGCTTAGCGCGGGGCAGGCCTGAAGCTTTCTTT.

Within the sample, this clonotype is medium-sized. Since it is a stray read in a library aimed at alpha chains, this beta chain has a size that is not meaningful. The gene calls are TRBV25-1 and TRBJ2-7; D perhaps matches TRBD1 (5 bases). The germline V gene has CDR1 MGHDK and CDR2 SYGVNS. The CDR3 is 11 residues long. Trimming cost V 6 bases and J 4 bases, with 7 bases left between them. The CDR3 nucleotides are TGTGCCAGCAGGCAGGGTTACGAGCAGTACTTC. Its protein is CASRQGYEQYF.

As for this clonotype: As an off-target read in a library built for alpha chains, this beta chain has a frequency of little significance. The CDR3 DNA reads as TGCGCCAGCAGCTTCTTGGTCGGGGCCACTGAAGCTTTCTTT. Its protein is CASSFLVGATEAFF. The chain carries TRBV5-1 and TRBJ1-1; a possible D gene is TRBD1 (5 bases). Germline lookup yields CDR1 SGHRS and CDR2 YFSETQ. The CDR3 has 14 amino acids. V was pared by 2 bases and J by 4 bases, with 12 bases between.

Points on this clonotype: In a library made to pick up alpha chains, this beta chain is a stray read with a size that means little. The chain combines TRBV6-2 or TRBV6-3 with TRBJ1-5; D possibly corresponds to TRBD1 (6 bases). CDR1 is MNHEY and CDR2 is SVGEGT in the germline V gene. The CDR3 extends over 14 amino acids. The V gene lost 6 bases and the J gene lost 9 bases, with 18 bases spanning the gap. This chain's CDR3 is CASSESGALGPQHF. The CDR3 nucleotides are TGTGCCAGCAGCGAATCGGGGGCATTAGGGCCCCAGCATTTT.

As regards this clonotype: For a library built for alpha chains, this beta chain is a stray read; little rests on its size. V gene TRBV27 combines with J gene TRBJ1-5; D remains ambiguous. CDR1 and CDR2 from the germline V gene are MNHEY and SMNVEV (reference sequence). With 8 bases removed from V and 5 bases from J, the gap between germline ends came to 13 bases. This CDR3 comprises 13 residues. In nucleotides, the CDR3 is TGTGCCAGCGGAATTGGACGGGATCAGCCCCAGCATTTT. This gives the protein CASGIGRDQPQHF.

Turning to this clonotype: Found in a library prepared for alpha chains, this beta chain is an off-target read, and its abundance has little meaning. The chain links TRBV30 to TRBJ1-4; maybe TRBD1 (6 bases). V was shortened by 4 bases and J by 1 base, with 13 bases between the two germline ends. The CDR3 has 15 residues. The germline V gene has CDR1 GTSNPN and CDR2 SVGIG (reference sequence). CDR3 sequence reads: CAWNGQIGTNEKLFF. The CDR3 nucleotides are TGTGCCTGGAATGGACAGATCGGAACTAATGAAAAACTGTTTTTT. Supplemented by reference TRBV30 and TRBJ1-4, the full variable domain reads SQTIHQWPATLVQPVGSPLSLECTVEGTSNPNLYWYRQAAGRGLQLLFYSVGIGQISSEVPQNLSASRPQDRQFILSSKKLLLSDSGFYLCAWNGQIGTNEKLFFGSGTQLSVL.

As concerns this clonotype: Little can be read into the size of this beta chain, an off-target read in a library designed for alpha chains. V is TRBV6-9 and J is TRBJ2-7, with D perhaps being TRBD1 or TRBD2 (5 bases each). V lost 1 base to trimming and J lost 4 bases, with 11 bases between them. Germline V gene sequence: CDR1 MNHGY, CDR2 SVAAGI. This CDR3 region has 14 residues. CDR3 bases: TGTGCCAGCAGTTATTTTCAGGGACGATACGAGCAGTACTTC. Amino acids: CASSYFQGRYEQYF.

On this clonotype itself: Because the library targeted alpha chains, this beta chain is an off-target read whose size means little. J is TRBJ1-4 and V is TRBV20-1, with D unresolved. The CDR3 loop spans 16 amino acids. The V end was cut by 6 bases, the J end by 6 bases, with 23 bases between. Germline CDR1 is DFQATT and CDR2 is SNEGSKA (reference sequence). Here the CDR3 DNA reads TGCAGTGCCGGAAGAATTCTCAGGACTACTCATGAAAAACTGTTTTTT. Amino acids: CSAGRILRTTHEKLFF.

Remarks on this clonotype: Found in a library prepared for alpha chains, this beta chain is an off-target read, and its abundance has little meaning. The V gene is TRBV19, the J gene TRBJ1-5, with TRBD1 as a possible D gene (6 bases). Germline V CDR1 and CDR2: LNHDA, SQIVND (reference sequence). The ends were cut back, 3 bases at V and 0 bases at J, with 18 bases in the middle. The CDR3 runs to 18 residues. CDR3 region: CASSIGAGVGLSNQPQHF. CDR3 in DNA: TGTGCCAGTAGTATCGGGGCAGGGGTGGGCCTTAGCAATCAGCCCCAGCATTTT.

Comment on this clonotype: This beta chain was picked up by a library intended for alpha chains and is off target, so its count carries little meaning. V is TRBV7-2 and J is TRBJ1-6; D uncertain. CDR1 and CDR2 (germline): SGHTA, FQGNSA. V lost 1 base and J 0 bases, leaving 4 bases between the germline ends. The length of the CDR3 is 15 residues. The CDR3 here is CASSLDSSYNSPLHF. The CDR3 coding sequence is TGTGCCAGCAGCTTAGACAGCTCCTATAATTCACCCCTCCACTTT.

About this clonotype itself: The size of this beta chain means little, since it is a stray read in a library made for alpha chains. The rearrangement joins TRBV21-1 to TRBJ1-5. TRBV21-1 counts as a pseudogene. The CDR3 is 20 residues long. The CDR3 nucleotides read TGTGCCAGCAGTAAGCTTACTACCGGGACCACAGGGTCCGGCGATCAGCCCCAGCATTTT. Protein: CASSKLTTGTTGSGDQPQHF.

On this clonotype: This beta chain appears as a stray read in a library generated for alpha chains; its size is not informative. The chain employs TRBV7-8 and TRBJ2-7, with a tentative D call TRBD2 (5 bases). Per the germline V gene, CDR1 is SGHVS and CDR2 is FQNEAQ. V shed 6 bases and J shed 5 bases, with 14 bases lying between them. The CDR3 length is 13 residues. CDR3 nucleotides: TGTGCCAGCAGACTTACGGGGAACCACGAGCAGTACTTC. This translates into CASRLTGNHEQYF.

In its sample, this clonotype is medium-sized. For a library built for alpha chains, this beta chain is a stray read; little rests on its size. The chain carries TRBV20-1 and TRBJ1-4, with D hard to call. Germline CDR1 and CDR2: DFQATT and SNEGSKA (reference sequence). Trimming removed 6 bases from V and 5 bases from J, with 10 bases in between. The CDR3 is made up of 12 amino acids. The CDR3 is CSAPRRNEKLFF. As DNA, the CDR3 is TGCAGTGCCCCGAGGAGAAATGAAAAACTGTTTTTT.

A word on this clonotype: This beta chain came through as a stray read in a library set up for alpha chains, and its size says little. This chain joins TRBV29-1 and TRBJ1-1, with unresolved D. V was shortened by 5 bases and J by 2 bases, with 3 bases between the two germline ends. The CDR3 spans 10 residues. Germline CDR1 and CDR2: SQVTM and ANQGSEA. The CDR3 DNA sequence: TGCAGCGTTCGTAACACTGAAGCTTTCTTT. This encodes CSVRNTEAFF.

Comment on this clonotype: Since it is a stray read in a library aimed at alpha chains, this beta chain has a size that is not meaningful. The rearrangement uses TRBV6-1 and TRBJ1-2; D unclear. CDR3 length equals 11 residues. V lost 2 bases to trimming and J lost 2 bases, with 0 bases between them. Germline assignment: CDR1 MNHNS and CDR2 SASEGT. CDR3 nucleotides: TGTGCCAGCAGTGAAAACTATGGCTACACCTTC. As protein: CASSENYGYTF.